Below, 2 T cell receptor beta chains from the same sample are listed, as sequenced in a study of beta chain features in type 1 diabetes. No cognate antigen is known for these TCRs. The study's findings and limits: Across all four CD4+ subsets, people with type 1 diabetes showed modestly shorter TCRB CDR3s.

The investigators reverse transcribed all of the isolated RNA, so they sequenced expressed TCRB transcripts. The repertoire was sequenced with immunoSEQ multiplex PCR; TCRdb's copy has only in-frame clones and lacks some. Found here are approximately 250,000 clones, around 15% of them singletons; the top ten hold less than 0.09%. Input material: naive CD4+ T cells from blood. Source of these receptors: a man aged 25-45 years with type 1 diabetes.

This clone was recorded a few times. This sequence joins TRBV7-2 and TRBJ2-5; 8 bases fit TRBD1. The CDR3 has 14 residues. The junction had 4 bases not matched to a gene; V was cut back by 3 bases and J by 4 bases. Germline V lookup: CDR1 SGHTA, CDR2 FQGNSA. The CDR3 region is CASSFRTGRETQYF. CDR3 nucleotide sequence: TGTGCCAGCAGCTTTAGGACAGGGAGAGAGACCCAGTACTTC.

This chain uses TRBV19 with TRBJ2-5; D possibly matches TRBD1 or TRBD2 (5 bases each). V lost 2 bases, J lost 4 bases, and 14 bases lay in between. This CDR3 comprises 15 residues. The germline V gene encodes CDR1 LNHDA and CDR2 SQIVND (reference sequence). The DNA of the CDR3 is TGTGCCAGTAGTATAAGGCTAGCTGGGGGAGAGACCCAGTACTTC. This codes for CASSIRLAGGETQYF.